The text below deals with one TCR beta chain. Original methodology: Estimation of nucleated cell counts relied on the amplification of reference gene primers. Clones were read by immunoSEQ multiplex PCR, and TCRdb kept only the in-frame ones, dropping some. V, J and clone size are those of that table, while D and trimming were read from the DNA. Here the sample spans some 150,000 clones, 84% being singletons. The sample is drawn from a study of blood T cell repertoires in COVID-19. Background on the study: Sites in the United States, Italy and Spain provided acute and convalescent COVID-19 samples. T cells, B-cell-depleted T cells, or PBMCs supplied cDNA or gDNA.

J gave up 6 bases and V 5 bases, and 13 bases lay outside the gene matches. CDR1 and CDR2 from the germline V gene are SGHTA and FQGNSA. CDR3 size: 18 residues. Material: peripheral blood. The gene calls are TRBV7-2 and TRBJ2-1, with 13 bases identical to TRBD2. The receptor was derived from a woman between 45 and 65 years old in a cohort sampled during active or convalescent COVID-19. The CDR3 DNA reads TGTGCCAGCAGCCAGTGGGGGGCGGGACTAGCGGGGCTCAATGAGCAGTTCTTC. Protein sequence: CASSQWGAGLAGLNEQFF.